What follows describes a single T cell receptor (beta chain). Its antigen remains unknown. These data are taken from a study of T cells in tuberculosis. Study-wide context: Sequenced TCRs come from CD1B-GMM tetramer-binding T cells. Study-wide results and limits: The TCR-beta difference was not significant; alpha differences partly reflected length. Selection depended on which cryopreserved specimens were available.

This sample's time point: new active TB diagnosis, blood taken before or within 7 days of starting treatment. CDR1 is KGHSH, CDR2 LQKENI, per germline. This CDR3 has 14 residues. V shed 1 base and J shed 5 bases, with 11 bases lying between them. Produced via immunoSEQ multiplex PCR; TCRdb's table is partial and in-frame only. Among about 34,000 clones listed, roughly 93% were seen once. The sample consisted of PBMCs, taken at tuberculosis diagnosis. The receptor was derived from an adult with tuberculosis. The chain has TRBV18 and TRBJ2-5; D unclear. CDR3 loop: CASSPQERKETQYF. The CDR3 bases are TGTGCCAGCTCACCACAGGAGAGAAAGGAGACCCAGTACTTC.